In its sample, the clone carrying this TCR beta chain was seen a few times. The sample originates from a study of identical twins. Trimming stripped 8 bases from V and 3 bases from J, with 17 bases between. Germline CDR1 MNHEY, CDR2 SMNVEV (reference sequence). CDR3 size: 15 residues. Unique molecular identifiers were present on the cDNA, and a universal primer site came from template switching. Each CDR3 protein is one row after TCRdb ran MiXCR on the 5' RACE reads. The sample carries under 900,000 distinct CDR3 sequences, about 12% recorded once. This sample also appeared in a second study, on yellow fever vaccine responses in identical twins.

The clonotype was recovered from a woman under 30 in good health. Source material: PBMCs. This chain connects TRBV27 to TRBJ1-5; D may be TRBD1 (5 bases). This CDR3 is CASRVGGGNNQPQHF. The CDR3 DNA follows: TGTGCCAGCCGAGTGGGGGGAGGAAACAATCAGCCCCAGCATTTT.